This TCR beta chain was recorded in a study of a mutant IDH1 vaccine in newly diagnosed glioma. Study as a whole: Among treated patients, roughly 60% were male and around 40% female, and mean age was 40.4 years. Patients had received radiotherapy, temozolomide, or both previously, most receiving both. The timing of visit V12 was week 35, and that of visit V13 was week 47. Study results and limitations: The authors found pseudoprogression apparently unrelated to changes in top peripheral T cell clonotypes.

Regarding this clone: Antigen specificity is unknown.

Noted time point: week 47, end of study. Vaccination comprised doses that each held 300 ug of mutant IDH1 20-mer peptide, plus topical imiquimod. Method: immunoSEQ multiplex PCR; TCRdb's copy keeps in-frame clones and lacks some. The top ten hold around 4.9% of the sample, which has approximately 50,000 clones, about 80% seen once. Germline lookup yields CDR1 DFQATT and CDR2 SNEGSKA (reference sequence). The CDR3 covers 10 residues. Trimming stripped 2 bases from V and 7 bases from J, with 5 bases between. Sequencing was performed on PBMCs, taken from a glioma patient whose treatment included an IDH1 peptide vaccine. J is TRBJ1-1 and V is TRBV20-1; D not resolved. The TCR was taken from a woman aged 40 to 50 with glioma. Some clones in this sample may be carry-over from other donors' samples. CDR3 nucleotides: TGCAGTGCTAGACTTGATGAAGCTTTCTTT. Encoded protein: CSARLDEAFF.